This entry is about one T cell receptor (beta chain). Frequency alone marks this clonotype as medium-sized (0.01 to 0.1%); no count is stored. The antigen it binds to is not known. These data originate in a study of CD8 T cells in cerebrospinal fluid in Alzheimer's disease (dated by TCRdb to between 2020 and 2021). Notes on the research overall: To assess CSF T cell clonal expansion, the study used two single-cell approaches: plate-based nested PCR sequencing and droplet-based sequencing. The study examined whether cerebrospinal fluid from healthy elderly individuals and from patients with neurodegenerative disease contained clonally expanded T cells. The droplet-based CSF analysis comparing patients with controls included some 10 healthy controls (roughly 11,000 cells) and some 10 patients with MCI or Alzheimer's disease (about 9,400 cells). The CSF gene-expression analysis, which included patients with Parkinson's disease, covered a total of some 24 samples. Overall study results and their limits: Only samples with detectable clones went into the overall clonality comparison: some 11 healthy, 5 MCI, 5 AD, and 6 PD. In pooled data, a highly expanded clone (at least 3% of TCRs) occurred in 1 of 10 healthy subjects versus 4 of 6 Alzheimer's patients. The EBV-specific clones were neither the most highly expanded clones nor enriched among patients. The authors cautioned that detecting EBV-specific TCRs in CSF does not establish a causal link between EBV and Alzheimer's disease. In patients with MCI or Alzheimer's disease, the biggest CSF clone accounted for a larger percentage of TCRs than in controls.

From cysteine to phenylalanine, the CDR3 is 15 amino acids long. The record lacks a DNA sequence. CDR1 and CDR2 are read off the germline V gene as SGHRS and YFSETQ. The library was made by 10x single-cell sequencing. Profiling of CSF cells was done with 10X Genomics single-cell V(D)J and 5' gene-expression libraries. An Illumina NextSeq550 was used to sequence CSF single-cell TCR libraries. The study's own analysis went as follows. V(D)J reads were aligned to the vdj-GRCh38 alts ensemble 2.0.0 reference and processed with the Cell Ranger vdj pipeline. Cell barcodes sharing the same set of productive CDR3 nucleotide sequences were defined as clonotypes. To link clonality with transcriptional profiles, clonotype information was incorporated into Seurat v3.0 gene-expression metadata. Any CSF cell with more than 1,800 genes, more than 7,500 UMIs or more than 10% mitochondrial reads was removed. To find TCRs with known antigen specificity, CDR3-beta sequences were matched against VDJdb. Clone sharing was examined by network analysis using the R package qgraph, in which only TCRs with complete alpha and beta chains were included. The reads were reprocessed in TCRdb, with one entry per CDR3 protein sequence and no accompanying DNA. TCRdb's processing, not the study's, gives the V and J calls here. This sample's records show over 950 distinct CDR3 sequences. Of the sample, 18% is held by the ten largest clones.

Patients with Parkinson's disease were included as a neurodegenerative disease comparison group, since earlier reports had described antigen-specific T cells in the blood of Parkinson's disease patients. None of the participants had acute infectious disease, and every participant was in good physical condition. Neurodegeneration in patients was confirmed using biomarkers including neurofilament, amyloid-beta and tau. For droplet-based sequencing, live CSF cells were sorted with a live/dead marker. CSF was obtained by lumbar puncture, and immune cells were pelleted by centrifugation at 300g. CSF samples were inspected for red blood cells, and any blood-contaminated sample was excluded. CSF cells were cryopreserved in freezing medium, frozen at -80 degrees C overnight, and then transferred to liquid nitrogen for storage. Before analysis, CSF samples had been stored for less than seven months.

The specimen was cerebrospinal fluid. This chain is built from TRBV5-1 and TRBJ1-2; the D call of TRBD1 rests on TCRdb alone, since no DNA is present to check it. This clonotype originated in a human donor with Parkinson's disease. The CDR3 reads CASSSSIGGDYGYTF.